A single sample is the source of the 31 T cell receptor beta chains below, sequenced in a study of blood T cell repertoires in COVID-19. The assay was immunoSEQ multiplex PCR, and TCRdb's table has in-frame clones only and misses some. The repertoire holds about 140,000 clones, around 85% seen once, with over 4.5% in the top ten. The sample comprised peripheral blood. The receptors come from a human donor in a cohort sampled during active COVID-19.

The chain links TRBV9 to TRBJ2-5; TRBD2 matches 15 bases. With V trimmed by 4 bases and J by 6 bases, 13 bases remained unmatched. The CDR3 spans 18 residues. CDR1 and CDR2 from the germline V gene are SGDLS and YYNGEE. Here the CDR3 reads CASSPTLGLAGGLKTQYF. In DNA form, the CDR3 reads TGTGCCAGCAGCCCCACATTGGGACTAGCGGGGGGATTAAAGACCCAGTACTTC.

This chain joins TRBV28 and TRBJ2-1; D is undetermined. The CDR3 length is 13 residues. The V end lost 2 bases, the J end lost 7 bases, and 9 bases lay between the germline ends. The germline CDR1 and CDR2 sequences are MDHEN and SYDVKM. The chain's CDR3 is CASSLRSRNEQFF. The CDR3 bases are TGTGCCAGCAGTTTAAGGAGTCGGAATGAGCAGTTCTTC.

The genes are TRBV6-1 and TRBJ1-1; maybe TRBD1 (5 bases). Germline V gene data show CDR1 as MNHNS and CDR2 as SASEGT. This CDR3 is built from 17 residues. Trimming left V 2 bases short and J 0 bases short, with 16 bases between. DNA for the CDR3: TGTGCCAGCAGTGAATGGGGGGTTGGGGCAATGAACACTGAAGCTTTCTTT. It is translated as CASSEWGVGAMNTEAFF.

The genes are TRBV7-8 and TRBJ2-7, with 7 bases matching TRBD1. Trimming at V came to 8 bases and at J to 0 bases, leaving 13 bases not matched to a gene. Germline loops: CDR1 SGHVS, CDR2 FQNEAQ. This CDR3 is built from 16 residues. The CDR3 DNA is TGTGCCAGCTCATTTGCGACAGGGCATAGCTCCTACGAGCAGTACTTC. Residues: CASSFATGHSSYEQYF.

The rearrangement uses TRBV27 and TRBJ1-1; unclear D gene. The CDR3 totals 12 residues. Looked up from germline, CDR1 is MNHEY and CDR2 is SMNVEV (reference sequence). V lost 8 bases, J lost 9 bases, and 16 bases lay in between. The CDR3 DNA reads TGTGCCAGCGGCTGGCCTGGACTCAAAGCTTTCTTT. It yields the protein CASGWPGLKAFF.

V is TRBV20-1 and J is TRBJ2-7; D gene ambiguous. The CDR3 is 13 amino acids. Germline loops: CDR1 DFQATT, CDR2 SNEGSKA (reference sequence). The germline V and J ends were trimmed by 3 bases and 1 base, with 10 bases remaining between them. The CDR3 region is CSASPPGSYEQYF. The CDR3 nucleotides read TGCAGTGCTAGTCCCCCGGGTTCCTACGAGCAGTACTTC.

The CDR3 nucleotides read TGTGCCAGCAGTCCAGGACAGGGGACCTACACCTTC. As protein: CASSPGQGTYTF. The chain has TRBV28 and TRBJ1-2; 9 positions match TRBD1. The junction had 5 bases not matched to a gene; V was cut back by 5 bases and J by 10 bases. This CDR3 is 12 amino acids long. Germline V gene data show CDR1 as MDHEN and CDR2 as SYDVKM.

The chain is built from TRBV7-3 and TRBJ2-3; TRBD1 might be the D (5 bases). Trimming left V 3 bases short and J 0 bases short, with 19 bases between. The germline CDR1 and CDR2 sequences are SGHTA and FQGTGA. This CDR3 has 18 residues. CDR3 in amino acids: CASSFGGAQLPSTDTQYF. The CDR3 DNA reads TGTGCCAGCAGCTTTGGTGGGGCCCAGCTACCTAGCACAGATACGCAGTATTTT.

The J gene is TRBJ2-7, the V gene TRBV2; 7 positions agree with TRBD1. The CDR3 covers 12 residues. Germline V lookup: CDR1 SNHLY, CDR2 FYNNEI. The trim removed 3 bases at V and 12 bases at J, leaving 8 bases unmatched. This chain's CDR3 is CASSDILGGGYF. The CDR3 DNA reads TGTGCCAGCAGTGATATCCTAGGGGGCGGGTACTTC.

In this sample, this clone turned up a few times. The V gene is TRBV30, the J gene TRBJ2-7; D perhaps matches TRBD2 (5 bases). The V end lost 0 bases, the J end lost 3 bases, and 9 bases lay between the germline ends. The germline CDR1 and CDR2 sequences are GTSNPN and SVGIG (reference sequence). The CDR3 covers 13 residues. The CDR3 sequence is CAWSVSGNYEQYF. The CDR3 nucleotides read TGTGCCTGGAGTGTATCGGGGAACTACGAGCAGTACTTC. Full variable domain (rest looked up from reference TRBV30 and TRBJ2-7): SQTIHQWPATLVQPVGSPLSLECTVEGTSNPNLYWYRQAAGRGLQLLFYSVGIGQISSEVPQNLSASRPQDRQFILSSKKLLLSDSGFYLCAWSVSGNYEQYFGPGTRLTVT.

This chain joins TRBV5-1 and TRBJ1-2; D unclear. Looked up from germline, CDR1 is SGHRS and CDR2 is YFSETQ. The CDR3 extends over 15 amino acids. The V end was cut by 3 bases, the J end by 6 bases, with 18 bases between. Here the CDR3 reads CASSSDGVSTDGYTF. The CDR3 region has the DNA TGCGCCAGCAGCTCTGATGGTGTGTCAACTGATGGCTACACCTTC.

The chain couples TRBV7-2 to TRBJ2-7; D uncertain. This CDR3 has 15 residues. Germline V CDR1 and CDR2: SGHTA, FQGNSA. Trimming left V 3 bases short and J 2 bases short, with 14 bases between. CDR3: CASSFVSVGAYEQYF. In nucleotides, the CDR3 is TGTGCCAGCAGCTTTGTGTCCGTCGGAGCCTACGAGCAGTACTTC.

The chain employs TRBV28 and TRBJ2-7; D might be TRBD2 (5 bases). V lost 3 bases to trimming and J lost 0 bases, with 15 bases between them. Germline CDR1 MDHEN, CDR2 SYDVKM. The CDR3 length is 16 residues. The CDR3 DNA is TGTGCCAGCAGTTTTCGGGAAGCGGTCCCCTCCTACGAGCAGTACTTC. Its protein product is CASSFREAVPSYEQYF.

The table lists this clone with a count of one. This specimen includes other DNA sequences encoding the same CDR3. The chain couples TRBV14 to TRBJ2-7, with 8 nucleotides matching TRBD1. The V gene end was trimmed by 4 bases and the J gene end by 9 bases; junction bases not matched to a gene: 5. This CDR3 has 12 residues. Germline V gives CDR1 SGHDN, CDR2 FVKESK. Here the CDR3 DNA reads TGTGCCAGCAGCCTGGGACAGGACGCGCAGTACTTC. Its protein product is CASSLGQDAQYF.

This sequence joins TRBV13 and TRBJ2-7; 8 bases align to TRBD1. The CDR3 spans 15 residues. Germline CDR1 reads PRHDT; CDR2 reads FYEKMQ (reference sequence). J was trimmed by 4 bases and V by 0 bases; bases with no gene match: 5. DNA for the CDR3: TGTGCCAGCAGCTTAGGGGGACAGGTTGGTTACGAGCAGTACTTC. Protein product: CASSLGGQVGYEQYF.

The chain carries TRBV7-2 and TRBJ2-3, with TRBD2 matching 9 bases. After removal of 1 base from V and 4 bases from J, the junction contained 12 bases not matched to a gene. Germline V gene data show CDR1 as SGHTA and CDR2 as FQGNSA. The CDR3 has 18 amino acids. CDR3 DNA: TGTGCCAGCAGCTTAGTGGGGTTGCGGGGGGGAGCCGCAGATACGCAGTATTTT. This encodes CASSLVGLRGGAADTQYF.

The chain employs TRBV24-1 and TRBJ1-4; 7 bases fit TRBD1. V lost 3 bases to trimming and J lost 8 bases; unmatched junction nucleotides: 8. Germline CDR1 is KGHDR and CDR2 is SFDVKD. CDR3 length: 15 residues. Here the CDR3 reads CATSDTTGAGEKLFF. CDR3 DNA sequence: TGTGCCACCAGTGATACCACAGGGGCTGGGGAAAAACTGTTTTTT.

The rearrangement links TRBV5-1 to TRBJ2-3; TRBD1 aligns across 8 bases. The germline V gene has CDR1 SGHRS and CDR2 YFSETQ. V was clipped by 4 bases and J by 1 base; unmatched bases: 5. CDR3 length: 15 amino acids. Written as DNA, the CDR3 is TGCGCCAGCAGCCCGGGACAGGCGGGCACAGATACGCAGTATTTT. Protein: CASSPGQAGTDTQYF.

The rearrangement links TRBV15 to TRBJ1-1; a weak D match, TRBD1 (6 bases). This CDR3 comprises 16 residues. CDR1 is LNHNV and CDR2 is YYDKDF in the germline V gene (reference sequence). Between the trimmed V and J ends, which lost 1 base and 1 base, there was a span of 13 bases. The CDR3 protein is CATSRGERTANTEAFF. In DNA, the CDR3 is TGTGCCACCAGCAGAGGTGAGCGGACAGCGAACACTGAAGCTTTCTTT.

The chain has TRBV30 and TRBJ2-7; D is undetermined. Trimming shortened V by 2 bases and J by 2 bases, and 7 bases separated the two germline ends. The germline V gene has CDR1 GTSNPN and CDR2 SVGIG (reference sequence). The CDR3 has 12 amino acids. CDR3 residues: CAWSQRPYEQYF. The DNA of the CDR3 is TGTGCCTGGAGTCAGCGACCCTACGAGCAGTACTTC. The variable domain in full, completed from reference TRBV30 and TRBJ2-7, reads SQTIHQWPATLVQPVGSPLSLECTVEGTSNPNLYWYRQAAGRGLQLLFYSVGIGQISSEVPQNLSASRPQDRQFILSSKKLLLSDSGFYLCAWSQRPYEQYFGPGTRLTVT.

This chain uses TRBV5-4 with TRBJ1-2, with D perhaps TRBD1 (5 bases). Per germline, CDR1 SGHNT and CDR2 YYREEE (reference sequence). The CDR3 has 15 amino acids. Trimming left V 3 bases short and J 5 bases short, with 17 bases between. For the CDR3, the DNA is TGTGCCAGCAGCTGGGCCAGGGATTTTGTATATGGCTACACCTTC. This encodes CASSWARDFVYGYTF.

In DNA form, the CDR3 reads TGCAGTGCCAGACAGGGAGGCGAGCAGTACTTC. This encodes CSARQGGEQYF. The J gene is TRBJ2-7, the V gene TRBV20-1; maybe TRBD1 (7 bases). V lost 6 bases to trimming and J lost 6 bases, with 12 bases between them. The CDR3 is 11 residues long. Germline CDR1 is DFQATT and CDR2 is SNEGSKA (reference sequence).

The genes are TRBV28 and TRBJ1-6; no clear D gene. The V gene lost 0 bases and the J gene lost 10 bases, with 13 bases spanning the gap. This CDR3 has 15 amino acids. Germline CDR1 and CDR2: MDHEN and SYDVKM. Here the CDR3 reads CASSLWGGVRSPLHF. The DNA of the CDR3 is TGTGCCAGCAGTTTATGGGGCGGGGTTCGGTCACCCCTCCACTTT.

This rearrangement joins TRBV19 to TRBJ2-6; D is ambiguous. Germline values: CDR1 LNHDA, CDR2 SQIVND (reference sequence). This CDR3 contains 14 residues. The ends were cut back, 3 bases at V and 4 bases at J, with 7 bases in the middle. The CDR3: CASSIAQGANVLTF. Here the CDR3 DNA reads TGTGCCAGTAGTATTGCCCAGGGGGCCAACGTCCTGACTTTC.

The rearrangement links TRBV19 to TRBJ2-1; unclear D gene. The CDR3 length is 16 residues. Trimming removed 1 base at V and 6 bases at J, with 16 bases between. Germline values: CDR1 LNHDA, CDR2 SQIVND (reference sequence). The CDR3: CASSIVGSASGNEQFF. CDR3 DNA sequence: TGTGCCAGTAGTATAGTAGGATCCGCCTCGGGCAATGAGCAGTTCTTC.

This chain uses TRBV10-3 with TRBJ1-2; no reliable D call. This CDR3 has 12 residues. The germline V and J ends were trimmed by 10 bases and 8 bases, with 17 bases remaining between them. Germline assignment: CDR1 ENHRY and CDR2 SYGVKD. This CDR3 is CATIWECKGYTF. CDR3 DNA sequence: TGTGCCACTATATGGGAGTGTAAAGGCTACACCTTC.

The chain combines TRBV7-9 with TRBJ2-7; D unresolved. Germline CDR1 SEHNR, CDR2 FQNEAQ (reference sequence). Between the trimmed V and J ends, which lost 4 bases and 1 base, there was a span of 5 bases. The CDR3 covers 12 residues. CDR3: CASSSPSYEQYF. The CDR3, as DNA: TGTGCCAGCAGCTCCCCATCCTACGAGCAGTACTTC.

The CDR3 here is CASSLAVGQPGNTIYF. For the CDR3, the DNA is TGTGCCAGCTCACTCGCCGTCGGACAGCCCGGAAACACCATATATTTT. The chain joins TRBV18 to TRBJ1-3, with D maybe TRBD1 (6 bases). V shed 4 bases and J shed 4 bases, with 17 bases lying between them. This CDR3 has 16 residues. The V gene's germline CDR1 is KGHSH and CDR2 LQKENI.

This CDR3 reads CASSAHLDRGVGETQYF. The CDR3 DNA is TGTGCCAGCAGCGCGCACCTGGACAGGGGGGTCGGGGAGACCCAGTACTTC. The genes are TRBV9 and TRBJ2-5, with 10 bases aligning to TRBD1. The ends lost 3 bases at V and 5 bases at J; junction bases unmatched: 13. The germline V gene has CDR1 SGDLS and CDR2 YYNGEE. The CDR3 consists of 17 residues. The full variable domain, rest sourced from reference TRBV9 and TRBJ2-5, is DSGVTQTPKHLITATGQRVTLRCSPRSGDLSVYWYQQSLDQGLQFLIQYYNGEERAKGNILERFSAQQFPDLHSELNLSSLELGDSALYFCASSAHLDRGVGETQYFGPGTRLLVL.

The rearrangement uses TRBV28 and TRBJ2-7, with D perhaps matching TRBD1 (6 bases). Germline CDR1 and CDR2: MDHEN and SYDVKM. The V gene lost 6 bases and the J gene lost 0 bases, with 12 bases spanning the gap. The CDR3 extends over 14 amino acids. The CDR3 loop is CASRPYRDSYEQYF. DNA for the CDR3: TGTGCCAGCAGACCTTACAGGGACTCCTACGAGCAGTACTTC.

V usage is TRBV5-4 and J usage is TRBJ2-3, with D possibly matching TRBD1 (6 bases). The germline V gene encodes CDR1 SGHNT and CDR2 YYREEE (reference sequence). The CDR3 has 15 residues. V dropped 3 bases and J dropped 2 bases, with 13 bases sitting between them. DNA for the CDR3: TGTGCCAGCAGCTCCCCGGACAGACCCACAGATACGCAGTATTTT. The encoded protein is CASSSPDRPTDTQYF.